This T cell receptor (beta chain) stems from a study of cytomegalovirus exposure and HLA in healthy donors. PCR amplification relied on 60 Vbeta primers (plus 13 Jbeta primers). Here immunoSEQ multiplex PCR was the method, and the copy in TCRdb shows in-frame clones only, minus some. The sample includes approximately 170,000 clones, roughly 80% of them seen just once. The V and J ends lost 1 base and 3 bases respectively, with 21 bases between them. This CDR3 is built from 17 residues. In germline, CDR1 is GTSNPN, CDR2 SVGIG (reference sequence). What was sequenced was PBMCs. The clonotype originates from a male donor in good health and CMV-seronegative. This chain uses TRBV30 with TRBJ1-2; a possible D gene is TRBD1 (5 bases). CDR3 loop: CAWSAPPGQRTDYGYTF. CDR3 nucleotide sequence: TGTGCCTGGAGTGCCCCCCCCGGACAACGAACTGACTATGGCTACACCTTC. Full variable domain (remainder filled in from reference TRBV30 and TRBJ1-2): SQTIHQWPATLVQPVGSPLSLECTVEGTSNPNLYWYRQAAGRGLQLLFYSVGIGQISSEVPQNLSASRPQDRQFILSSKKLLLSDSGFYLCAWSAPPGQRTDYGYTFGSGTRLTVV.